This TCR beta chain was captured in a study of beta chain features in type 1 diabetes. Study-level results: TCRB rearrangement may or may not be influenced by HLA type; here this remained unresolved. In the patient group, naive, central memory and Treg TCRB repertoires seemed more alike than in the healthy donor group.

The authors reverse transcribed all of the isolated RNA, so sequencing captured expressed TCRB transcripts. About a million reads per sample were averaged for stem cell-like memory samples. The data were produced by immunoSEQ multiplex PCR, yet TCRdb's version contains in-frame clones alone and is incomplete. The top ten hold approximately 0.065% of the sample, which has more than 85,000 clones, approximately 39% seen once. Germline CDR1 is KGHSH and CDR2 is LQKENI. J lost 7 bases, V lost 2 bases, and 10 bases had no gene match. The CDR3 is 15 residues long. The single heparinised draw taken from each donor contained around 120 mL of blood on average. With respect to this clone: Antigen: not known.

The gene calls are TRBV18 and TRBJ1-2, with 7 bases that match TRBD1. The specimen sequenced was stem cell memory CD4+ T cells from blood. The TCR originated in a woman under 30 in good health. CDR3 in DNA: TGTGCCAGCTCACCAGAAACAGGGGTCGGGAGTGGCTACACCTTC. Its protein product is CASSPETGVGSGYTF.